Below, 15 T cell receptor beta chains from the same sample are listed, as sequenced in a study of cytomegalovirus exposure and HLA in healthy donors. Amplification used 60 Vbeta primers and 13 Jbeta primers. Sequencing was performed with immunoSEQ multiplex PCR; in TCRdb, only in-frame clones are kept and a portion is missing. The sample holds 180,000 or so clones, roughly 78% seen once. Sequenced material: PBMCs. The receptors come from a woman between 25 and 40 years old in good health and CMV-seronegative.

The chain joins TRBV29-1 to TRBJ2-5; possibly TRBD1 for D (6 bases). Germline V gene lookup returns CDR1 SQVTM and CDR2 ANQGSEA. The CDR3 sequence is 9 residues long. V gave up 6 bases and J gave up 10 bases, with 9 bases separating them. For the CDR3, the DNA is TGCAGCGTCTACAGGGTCCAGTACTTC. Encoded protein: CSVYRVQYF.

The genes are TRBV18 and TRBJ1-5; D is ambiguous. Germline V CDR1 and CDR2: KGHSH, LQKENI. With 3 bases removed from V and 3 bases from J, the gap between germline ends came to 9 bases. This CDR3 spans 14 amino acids. DNA for the CDR3: TGTGCCAGCTCACCCAAAAGCCTCAATCAGCCCCAGCATTTT. It yields the protein CASSPKSLNQPQHF.

The V call is TRBV28, the J call TRBJ1-2; 7 bases match TRBD1. The germline V gene has CDR1 MDHEN and CDR2 SYDVKM. This CDR3 region has 14 residues. The ends lost 6 bases at V and 7 bases at J; junction bases unmatched: 11. CDR3 sequence: CASSEGGARGGYTF. As DNA, the CDR3 is TGTGCCAGCAGCGAAGGGGGCGCGAGGGGTGGCTACACCTTC.

This chain uses TRBV6-4 with TRBJ2-3, with TRBD2 matching over 11 bases. Germline lookup yields CDR1 MRHNA and CDR2 SNTAGT. V lost 6 bases to trimming and J lost 2 bases; unmatched junction nucleotides: 4. The length of the CDR3 is 15 residues. The CDR3 here is CASSSTSGATDTQYF. CDR3 DNA: TGTGCCAGCAGCTCGACTAGCGGGGCCACAGATACGCAGTATTTT.

The J gene is TRBJ2-6, the V gene TRBV4-2; 7 positions match TRBD1. Trimming at V came to 0 bases and at J to 1 base, leaving 12 bases not matched to a gene. Germline lookup yields CDR1 LGHNA and CDR2 YNFKEQ. The CDR3 extends over 20 amino acids. Here the CDR3 DNA reads TGTGCCAGCAGCCAAGATGTCACAGGGGCTATAGGGTCTGGGGCCAACGTCCTGACTTTC. Protein sequence: CASSQDVTGAIGSGANVLTF.

This clone came up once. J is TRBJ2-6 and V is TRBV5-1; a possible D gene is TRBD2 (5 bases). Germline CDR1 SGHRS, CDR2 YFSETQ. Trimming left V 4 bases short and J 0 bases short, with 14 bases between. This CDR3 is built from 17 residues. The CDR3 protein is CASSPRTRSSGANVLTF. Here the CDR3 DNA reads TGCGCCAGCAGCCCCCGGACTCGAAGCTCTGGGGCCAACGTCCTGACTTTC.

The chain employs TRBV29-1 and TRBJ1-3; TRBD1 aligns across 9 bases. This CDR3 spans 16 amino acids. Germline V lookup: CDR1 SQVTM, CDR2 ANQGSEA. Here the CDR3 reads CRPGGMDRGSGNTIYF. In nucleotides, the CDR3 is TGCAGGCCGGGGGGGATGGACAGGGGCTCAGGAAACACCATATATTTT.

The chain links TRBV4-1 to TRBJ1-2; a weak D match, TRBD1 (5 bases). Germline-derived CDR1 and CDR2 are MGHRA and YSYEKL. The V end was cut by 2 bases, the J end by 7 bases, with 17 bases between. The CDR3 is 15 residues long. The CDR3 here is CASSQPGRGGGGYTF. CDR3 DNA sequence: TGCGCCAGCAGCCAACCCGGACGAGGCGGGGGTGGCTACACCTTC.

The chain recombines TRBV10-1 with TRBJ2-1; the match to TRBD2 covers 9 bases. The CDR3 has 16 residues. The J segment lost 11 bases and the V segment lost 6 bases, leaving 17 bases of the junction unmatched. The germline CDR1 and CDR2 sequences are WNHNN and SYGVQD (reference sequence). CDR3 sequence reads: CASSAKRGATSMKQFF. CDR3 bases: TGCGCCAGCAGCGCGAAGCGGGGGGCTACGTCAATGAAGCAGTTCTTC.

The chain links TRBV5-1 to TRBJ2-5; 7 bases line up with TRBD2. The V gene end was trimmed by 4 bases and the J gene end by 4 bases; junction bases not matched to a gene: 10. Germline loops: CDR1 SGHRS, CDR2 YFSETQ. CDR3 size: 15 residues. As DNA, the CDR3 is TGCGCCAGCAGCAGCGGGGTCAGCTCAGGAGAGACCCAGTACTTC. It encodes CASSSGVSSGETQYF.

The CDR3 region has the DNA TGTGCCGGGGCTGCTGGCTACACCTTC. This translates into CAGAAGYTF. The V gene is TRBV5-8, the J gene TRBJ1-2; D perhaps matches TRBD1 (5 bases). Trimming pared 10 bases from V and 7 bases from J, leaving 8 bases between. This CDR3 region has 9 residues. From germline, CDR1 is SGHTS and CDR2 YDEGEE.

This chain uses TRBV30 with TRBJ2-3, with TRBD1 matching 8 bases. The germline CDR1 and CDR2 sequences are GTSNPN and SVGIG (reference sequence). Trimming cost V 0 bases and J 0 bases; bases outside gene matches: 8. The CDR3 consists of 17 residues. The CDR3 region has the DNA TGTGCCTGGAGTGTAGGGACAGGACGTCTTAGCACAGATACGCAGTATTTT. Its translation is CAWSVGTGRLSTDTQYF.

The chain carries TRBV18 and TRBJ2-1; 8 bases match TRBD1. Germline CDR1 and CDR2: KGHSH and LQKENI. This CDR3 has 15 amino acids. V was clipped by 2 bases and J by 6 bases; unmatched bases: 6. CDR3 bases: TGTGCCAGCTCACCAGTCAGGGGGCGAGGCAATGAGCAGTTCTTC. It specifies CASSPVRGRGNEQFF.

The chain recombines TRBV19 with TRBJ2-2; D may be TRBD2 (6 bases). V lost 9 bases to trimming and J lost 5 bases, with 16 bases between them. From germline, CDR1 is LNHDA and CDR2 SQIVND (reference sequence). This CDR3 is built from 14 residues. The CDR3 loop reads CASILRGQTGELFF. The CDR3 bases are TGTGCCAGCATTTTGCGGGGCCAGACCGGGGAGCTGTTTTTT.

This clone occurred a few times. The V call is TRBV2, the J call TRBJ1-3, with D possibly being TRBD1 (6 bases). The CDR3 length is 13 residues. Germline loops: CDR1 SNHLY, CDR2 FYNNEI. V was pared by 6 bases and J by 2 bases, with 8 bases between. In nucleotides, the CDR3 is TGTGCCAGCAGGACAGGTGCTGGAAACACCATATATTTT. This codes for CASRTGAGNTIYF.